Presented here are 30 T cell receptor beta chains from one specimen sequenced in a study of T cells expressing NK-cell markers. From its re-call of the 5' RACE reads, TCRdb lists each CDR3 protein once, without DNA. There are 350,000 to 400,000 distinct CDR3 sequences in the sample, with about 10% held by the top ten. The sample taken for sequencing was blood T cells: a sorted CD56 or NKG2C T cell subset, CD4+ or CD8+ T cells, or bulk PBMC T cells (not recorded which). Receptors were obtained from a woman aged 50 to 60 in good health.

The rearrangement uses TRBV7-9 and TRBJ2-1; with no DNA, the TCRdb D assignment of TRBD2 cannot be verified. The CDR3 is made up of 16 amino acids. CDR1 is SEHNR and CDR2 is FQNEAQ in the germline V gene (reference sequence). CDR3 protein: CASSPPGLAGADEQFF.

The CDR3 reads CASSLGIGEGEPQHF. The chain couples TRBV5-5 to TRBJ1-5; TCRdb's D call, TRBD1, is unchecked because there is no DNA. CDR3 length: 15 residues. CDR1 is SGHKS and CDR2 is YYEKEE in the germline V gene (reference sequence).

V is TRBV15 and J is TRBJ2-1. The germline gives CDR1 LNHNV, CDR2 YYDKDF (reference sequence). This CDR3 comprises 14 residues. The CDR3 spells CATSRVTTNNEQFF.

J is TRBJ2-5 and V is TRBV7-9. CDR3 length: 14 residues. Looked up from germline, CDR1 is SEHNR and CDR2 is FQNEAQ (reference sequence). The CDR3 protein is CASSEKLVQETQYF.

The V call is TRBV6-4, the J call TRBJ2-5; the D gene TCRdb calls, TRBD1, cannot be checked with no DNA. Per the germline V gene, CDR1 is MRHNA and CDR2 is SNTAGT. The CDR3 is made up of 16 amino acids. CDR3: CASSDSIGGGTETQYF.

The rearrangement joins TRBV10-2 to TRBJ2-1; TCRdb calls TRBD1, which cannot be checked without DNA. The CDR3 totals 17 residues. CDR1 is WSHSY, CDR2 SAAADI, per germline. CDR3: CASSEWGGNPLSNEQFF.

CDR3 residues: CASSDGTSGMNEQFF. The genes are TRBV5-1 and TRBJ2-1; checking the TCRdb D call of TRBD2 is not possible without DNA. CDR3 length equals 15 residues. CDR1 and CDR2 from the germline V gene are SGHRS and YFSETQ.

The gene calls are TRBV5-1 and TRBJ2-5; TCRdb lists TRBD2, though no DNA is available to test this call. The CDR3 covers 16 residues. Germline V gene data show CDR1 as SGHRS and CDR2 as YFSETQ. CDR3 in amino acids: CASSYGLAGVGETQYF.

The chain carries TRBV28 and TRBJ2-5; the D gene TCRdb calls, TRBD1, cannot be checked with no DNA. The CDR3 covers 14 residues. Germline assignment: CDR1 MDHEN and CDR2 SYDVKM. CDR3 amino acids: CASRTTQGGETQYF.

The chain carries TRBV12-3 or TRBV12-4 and TRBJ2-4. The CDR3 loop spans 14 amino acids. CDR3 region: CASRDGLAKNIQYF.

This chain joins TRBV12-3 or TRBV12-4 and TRBJ1-2; the D call from TCRdb, TRBD1, cannot be confirmed without DNA. The CDR3 extends over 14 amino acids. The CDR3 protein is CASSLGGGTYGYTF.

The chain has TRBV11-3 and TRBJ2-3; there is no DNA to check the TCRdb D call of TRBD1. This CDR3 is 16 amino acids long. Per the germline V gene, CDR1 is SGHNT and CDR2 is YENEEA. This CDR3 is CASSFGGGASTDTQYF.

The rearrangement joins TRBV20-1 to TRBJ1-5. Germline CDR1 is DFQATT and CDR2 is SNEGSKA (reference sequence). The CDR3 runs to 16 residues. CDR3 in amino acids: CSARDGRRVSNQPQHF.

This chain uses TRBV7-9 with TRBJ1-1; without DNA, the TCRdb call of TRBD1 cannot be checked. This CDR3 has 13 amino acids. CDR1 is SEHNR and CDR2 is FQNEAQ in the germline V gene (reference sequence). The CDR3 loop is CASSPQGSIEAFF. The whole variable domain, filled in from reference TRBV7-9 and TRBJ1-1, reads DTGVSQNPRHKITKRGQNVTFRCDPISEHNRLYWYRQTLGQGPEFLTYFQNEAQLEKSRLLSDRFSAERPKGSFSTLEIQRTEQGDSAMYLCASSPQGSIEAFFGQGTRLTVV.

The chain couples TRBV27 to TRBJ2-3; TCRdb's D call, TRBD2, is unchecked because there is no DNA. In germline, CDR1 is MNHEY, CDR2 SMNVEV (reference sequence). The CDR3 totals 13 residues. CDR3 region: CASSGWRADTQYF.

J is TRBJ2-2 and V is TRBV7-2; TCRdb proposes TRBD1, but this gene call is untestable without DNA. Germline CDR1 SGHTA, CDR2 FQGNSA. The CDR3 totals 15 residues. The CDR3: CASGRDRAGTGELFF.

This CDR3 is CATSDANGQFF. This sequence joins TRBV24-1 and TRBJ2-1. The length of the CDR3 is 11 residues. Germline V gives CDR1 KGHDR, CDR2 SFDVKD.

The V gene is TRBV7-6, the J gene TRBJ2-1; no DNA is available, so the TRBD2 call from TCRdb remains unchecked. This CDR3 comprises 17 residues. Germline V gene sequence: CDR1 SGHVS, CDR2 FNYEAQ. CDR3 loop: CASSIYSGTNSYNEQFF. The variable domain in full, completed from reference TRBV7-6 and TRBJ2-1, reads GAGVSQSPRYKVTKRGQDVALRCDPISGHVSLYWYRQALGQGPEFLTYFNYEAQQDKSGLPNDRFSAERPEGSISTLTIQRTEQRDSAMYRCASSIYSGTNSYNEQFFGPGTRLTVL.

The J gene is TRBJ2-1, the V gene TRBV20-1; TCRdb's assignment of TRBD1 cannot be checked, as there is no DNA. CDR3 size: 13 residues. Per germline, CDR1 DFQATT and CDR2 SNEGSKA (reference sequence). The CDR3 loop reads CSAPGLSSNEQFF.

The genes are TRBV10-1 and TRBJ2-1; TCRdb indicates TRBD2, and absent DNA this call remains unverified. CDR3 length: 15 amino acids. Germline V CDR1 and CDR2: WNHNN, SYGVQD (reference sequence). Here the CDR3 reads CASSEWAGRSNEQFF.

The CDR3 region is CASSFVADWRGKAGELFF. The chain employs TRBV5-1 and TRBJ2-2; TCRdb's D gene call, TRBD1, goes unchecked for lack of DNA. Germline CDR1 is SGHRS and CDR2 is YFSETQ. The CDR3 spans 18 residues.

The J gene is TRBJ2-1, the V gene TRBV12-3 or TRBV12-4; TCRdb designates TRBD2, a call that cannot be tested without DNA. The CDR3 sequence is 15 residues long. The CDR3 loop reads CASSLWASGSNEQFF.

The chain employs TRBV29-1 and TRBJ2-5; the TCRdb call, TRBD2, lacks DNA for checking. This CDR3 is built from 14 residues. Germline assignment: CDR1 SQVTM and CDR2 ANQGSEA. CDR3 in amino acids: CSLQTSANQETQYF.

The J gene is TRBJ1-1, the V gene TRBV11-3. This CDR3 is 14 amino acids long. Germline V lookup: CDR1 SGHNT, CDR2 YENEEA. CDR3 protein: CASSLQQSTAEAFF.

V gene TRBV7-9 combines with J gene TRBJ2-7; the TCRdb D gene call, TRBD1, has no DNA to confirm it. This CDR3 spans 17 amino acids. The germline V gene has CDR1 SEHNR and CDR2 FQNEAQ (reference sequence). The CDR3 here is CASSLGAFSGRAHEQYF. The complete variable domain, with remaining parts taken from reference TRBV7-9 and TRBJ2-7, reads DTGVSQNPRHKITKRGQNVTFRCDPISEHNRLYWYRQTLGQGPEFLTYFQNEAQLEKSRLLSDRFSAERPKGSFSTLEIQRTEQGDSAMYLCASSLGAFSGRAHEQYFGPGTRLTVT.

The chain employs TRBV12-3 or TRBV12-4 and TRBJ1-1; absent DNA, TCRdb's TRBD1 call cannot be checked. The CDR3 has 16 residues. The CDR3 loop reads CASSFPGGGTGYEAFF.

The V gene is TRBV29-1, the J gene TRBJ2-5; TCRdb outputs TRBD1, but without DNA this stays unchecked. CDR1 is SQVTM and CDR2 is ANQGSEA in the germline V gene. The CDR3 has 16 residues. Here the CDR3 reads CSVEVQGAMIQETQYF.

This sequence joins TRBV12-5 and TRBJ2-1; TCRdb's D call of TRBD1 is untestable without DNA. The CDR3 is made up of 17 amino acids. Germline CDR1 and CDR2: LGHNT and FRNRAP. CDR3 sequence reads: CASGLVRGLSSYNEQFF.

This chain uses TRBV27 with TRBJ2-7; TCRdb indicates TRBD1, and absent DNA this call remains unverified. Germline CDR1 and CDR2: MNHEY and SMNVEV (reference sequence). The CDR3 sequence is 16 residues long. The CDR3 is CASSLTYRDSTYEQYF.

The CDR3 is CSLRGTNEKLFF. This chain joins TRBV20-1 and TRBJ1-4; TCRdb's D call, TRBD1, is unchecked because there is no DNA. The length of the CDR3 is 12 residues. The germline V gene encodes CDR1 DFQATT and CDR2 SNEGSKA (reference sequence).